One sample yielded the 31 T cell receptor beta chains listed below, sequenced in a study of identical twins. Each CDR3 protein is one row after TCRdb ran MiXCR on the 5' RACE reads. The repertoire includes a few hundred thousand distinct CDR3 sequences, 24% of them detected once, and about 2.7% sits in the top ten. These sequences were also reported in another study, on T cells expressing NK-cell markers.

The sample taken for sequencing was CD4+ T cells sorted from blood. Every receptor here comes from a woman in her late teens or twenties in good health.

The V call is TRBV15, the J call TRBJ2-5, with D possibly TRBD2 on 6 matching bases. Germline values: CDR1 LNHNV, CDR2 YYDKDF (reference sequence). The CDR3 sequence is 16 residues long. Trimming pared 5 bases from V and 5 bases from J, leaving 21 bases between. In DNA, the CDR3 is TGTGCCACCAGCTCAAAGTGGGGGGATACGGGGGAGACCCAGTACTTC. This codes for CATSSKWGDTGETQYF. Together with reference TRBV15 and TRBJ2-5, the CDR3 gives the full variable domain: DAMVIQNPRYQVTQFGKPVTLSCSQTLNHNVMYWYQQKSSQAPKLLFHYYDKDFNNEADTPDNFQSRRPNTSFCFLDIRSPGLGDTAMYLCATSSKWGDTGETQYFGPGTRLLVL.

A few counts support this clonotype. The chain links TRBV25-1 to TRBJ2-7, with 9 positions matching TRBD1. The CDR3 is 14 residues long. V lost 6 bases to trimming and J lost 5 bases; unmatched junction nucleotides: 8. The V gene's germline CDR1 is MGHDK and CDR2 SYGVNS. CDR3 nucleotides: TGTGCCAGCAGCCCGGGACAGGGTATTAACGAGCAGTACTTC. Its translation is CASSPGQGINEQYF.

The CDR3 here is CATSRPRLDTQYF. The CDR3 nucleotides are TGTGCCACCAGCAGACCTAGGTTAGATACGCAGTATTTT. The chain uses TRBV15 and TRBJ2-3; D gene uncertain. CDR3 length: 13 residues. Trimming took 2 bases from V and 5 from J, leaving 8 bases between them. Germline-derived CDR1 and CDR2 are LNHNV and YYDKDF (reference sequence).

About this clonotype itself: Mismatch with germline at one junction end may stem from a read error. The rearrangement joins TRBV5-1 to TRBJ2-1; 11 bases match TRBD1. Germline loops: CDR1 SGHRS, CDR2 YFSETQ. The CDR3 length is 12 residues. The CDR3 loop is CASSSDRGLWNF. The CDR3, as DNA: TGCGCCAGCAGCTCGGACAGGGGGCTGTGGAACTTC.

Only a few counts were recorded for this clonotype. This chain joins TRBV9 and TRBJ2-1; 14 nucleotides align to TRBD2. The CDR3 consists of 17 residues. CDR1 is SGDLS, CDR2 YYNGEE, per germline. Trimming removed 4 bases from V and 4 bases from J; junction bases left unmatched: 7. CDR3 residues: CASSLRLAGGRYNEQFF. CDR3 bases: TGTGCCAGCAGCCTTCGACTAGCGGGGGGGCGGTACAATGAGCAGTTCTTC.

This clonotype turned up a few times. This chain links TRBV5-5 with TRBJ2-5; 7 bases match TRBD2. There are 15 residues in the CDR3. Trimming cost V 4 bases and J 5 bases; bases outside gene matches: 11. From germline, CDR1 is SGHKS and CDR2 YYEKEE (reference sequence). The CDR3, as DNA: TGTGCCAGCAGCACTAGCGCTGCCGGAGTGGAGACCCAGTACTTC. As protein: CASSTSAAGVETQYF.

The chain combines TRBV5-1 with TRBJ2-2; 8 bases fit TRBD2. Germline V gene lookup returns CDR1 SGHRS and CDR2 YFSETQ. This CDR3 has 15 amino acids. The trim removed 2 bases at V and 4 bases at J, leaving 4 bases unmatched. CDR3 amino acids: CASSLPAGGTGELFF. Written as DNA, the CDR3 is TGCGCCAGCAGCTTACCCGCGGGAGGCACCGGGGAGCTGTTTTTT.

V is TRBV19 and J is TRBJ2-1, with D possibly being TRBD1 or TRBD2 (5 bases each). V was shortened by 5 bases and J by 7 bases, with 15 bases between the two germline ends. Germline V lookup: CDR1 LNHDA, CDR2 SQIVND (reference sequence). The CDR3 totals 14 residues. The CDR3 spells CASSGAPVANEQFF. In DNA form, the CDR3 reads TGTGCCAGTAGTGGGGCACCGGTAGCGAATGAGCAGTTCTTC.

The CDR3 DNA reads as TGTGCCAGCAGTTTCATGGGGAAAAGCAATCAGCCCCAGCATTTT. As protein: CASSFMGKSNQPQHF. The rearrangement uses TRBV12-3 or TRBV12-4 and TRBJ1-5, with D hard to call. There are 15 residues in the CDR3. V was shortened by 3 bases and J by 1 base, with 10 bases between the two germline ends.

The rearrangement links TRBV7-8 to TRBJ1-1; tentative D call: TRBD1 (6 bases). The CDR3 loop spans 13 amino acids. V dropped 6 bases and J dropped 5 bases, with 13 bases sitting between them. Germline CDR1 is SGHVS and CDR2 is FQNEAQ. CDR3 protein: CASRPWGATEAFF. The CDR3 DNA follows: TGTGCCAGCAGGCCGTGGGGGGCAACTGAAGCTTTCTTT.

This clonotype has ten or more counts. The chain combines TRBV11-1 with TRBJ2-5; D remains ambiguous. The CDR3 is 10 residues long. CDR1 is SGHAT, CDR2 FQDESV, per germline (reference sequence). Trimming removed 7 bases from V and 5 bases from J, with 5 bases in between. CDR3 residues: CASKSETQYF. CDR3 sequence (DNA): TGTGCCAGCAAGTCTGAGACCCAGTACTTC. Looking up the rest from reference TRBV11-1 and TRBJ2-5 gives the full variable domain: EAEVAQSPRYKITEKSQAVAFWCDPISGHATLYWYRQILGQGPELLVQFQDESVVDDSQLPKDRFSAERLKGVDSTLKIQPAELGDSAMYLCASKSETQYFGPGTRLLVL.

As for this clonotype: At one end, the junction sequence differs from germline, possibly due to a read error. The gene calls are TRBV6-2 or TRBV6-3 and TRBJ1-1; possible D gene TRBD1, 5 bases. The CDR3 loop spans 14 amino acids. Germline CDR1 is MNHEY and CDR2 is SVGEGT. In DNA form, the CDR3 reads TGTGCCAGCAGTAACTCGGAGGGGAGGAGAGAAGCTTTCTTT. Translating gives CASSNSEGRREAFF.

This clonotype was picked up a small number of times. The chain uses TRBV6-1 and TRBJ1-4; 9 bases are shared with TRBD1. The CDR3 has 16 amino acids. The germline CDR1 and CDR2 sequences are MNHNS and SASEGT. With 6 bases clipped from V and 8 bases from J, the junction kept 13 bases outside the gene matches. The CDR3 bases are TGTGCCAGCAGCCGCTCCCAGACAGGGGGAAACGAAAAACTGTTTTTT. It yields the protein CASSRSQTGGNEKLFF.

This clonotype was observed a few times. This rearrangement joins TRBV7-9 to TRBJ1-1; possible D gene TRBD1, 6 bases. CDR3 length: 14 residues. Germline CDR1 SEHNR, CDR2 FQNEAQ (reference sequence). V lost 8 bases and J lost 3, with 16 bases in between. CDR3 in amino acids: CASEKGGRHTEAFF. The CDR3, as DNA: TGTGCCAGCGAAAAGGGGGGTAGGCACACTGAAGCTTTCTTT.

The J gene is TRBJ1-2, the V gene TRBV6-1; possibly TRBD1 for D (5 bases). Trimming shortened V by 7 bases and J by 8 bases, and 17 bases separated the two germline ends. Per germline, CDR1 MNHNS and CDR2 SASEGT. The CDR3 is made up of 13 amino acids. CDR3 in DNA: TGTGCCAGCAAAGCCTGGTCGGGGGACGGCTACACCTTC. This codes for CASKAWSGDGYTF.

The chain employs TRBV7-9 and TRBJ2-7; D unresolved. The germline V and J ends were trimmed by 5 bases and 4 bases, with 15 bases remaining between them. Germline V gene lookup returns CDR1 SEHNR and CDR2 FQNEAQ (reference sequence). The CDR3 extends over 14 amino acids. CDR3 sequence (DNA): TGTGCCAGCAGCCCGCTGAACAGATTTTACGAGCAGTACTTC. Amino acids: CASSPLNRFYEQYF.

The chain employs TRBV6-1 and TRBJ2-2; 8 nucleotides align to TRBD1. Germline V gene sequence: CDR1 MNHNS, CDR2 SASEGT. The CDR3 covers 15 residues. The trim removed 4 bases at V and 4 bases at J, leaving 5 bases unmatched. CDR3 nucleotide sequence: TGTGCCAGCAGTGCCCGACAGGGGCTCACCGGGGAGCTGTTTTTT. Protein product: CASSARQGLTGELFF.

This clonotype appeared a few times. The junction departs from the called germline gene at one end, perhaps through a read error. The chain couples TRBV15 to TRBJ1-5; 7 nucleotides agree with TRBD1. There are 12 residues in the CDR3. Per the germline V gene, CDR1 is LNHNV and CDR2 is YYDKDF (reference sequence). The CDR3 spells CATGRGNQPQHF. The CDR3 nucleotides read TGTGCCACCGGCAGGGGGAATCAGCCCCAGCATTTT.

This clonotype was counted between two and nine times. The J gene is TRBJ1-4, the V gene TRBV12-3 or TRBV12-4; the match to TRBD1 covers 8 bases. This CDR3 is 16 amino acids long. V trimming: 6 bases; J trimming: 5 bases; junction bases outside the gene matches: 11. The DNA for the CDR3 is TGTGCCAGCAGCCCTGGACAGGGCCGTTCAAATGAAAAACTGTTTTTT. Its protein is CASSPGQGRSNEKLFF.

This clonotype appeared a few times. CDR3 protein: CASSLIPGRIGELFF. DNA of the CDR3: TGTGCCAGCAGCTTAATTCCAGGGAGGATCGGGGAGCTGTTTTTT. V and J are TRBV7-2 and TRBJ2-2, with D maybe TRBD2 (6 bases). Trimming pared 2 bases from V and 7 bases from J, leaving 14 bases between. The CDR3 runs to 15 residues. Germline CDR1 is SGHTA and CDR2 is FQGNSA.

J is TRBJ2-5 and V is TRBV2, with 14 bases matching TRBD2. Germline CDR1 reads SNHLY; CDR2 reads FYNNEI. V gave up 7 bases and J gave up 5 bases; unmatched junction bases: 3. This CDR3 contains 14 residues. This CDR3 is CASTRTSGGETQYF. The CDR3, as DNA: TGTGCCAGCACGAGGACTAGCGGGGGGGAGACCCAGTACTTC.

V gene TRBV4-3 combines with J gene TRBJ2-7; D unclear. The CDR3 sequence is 13 residues long. The V gene lost 0 bases and the J gene lost 4 bases, with 7 bases spanning the gap. Germline CDR1 reads LGHNA; CDR2 reads YSLEER. CDR3 in DNA: TGCGCCAGCAGCCAAGAAATGACTTACGAGCAGTACTTC. It encodes CASSQEMTYEQYF.

This clonotype has a handful of counts. The chain combines TRBV20-1 with TRBJ2-3, with unresolved D. Looked up from germline, CDR1 is DFQATT and CDR2 is SNEGSKA (reference sequence). Trimming shortened V by 4 bases and J by 6 bases, and 8 bases separated the two germline ends. This CDR3 contains 11 residues. The CDR3 is CSATTEDTQYF. In DNA, the CDR3 is TGCAGTGCTACCACCGAGGATACGCAGTATTTT.

With respect to this clonotype: The germline gene is not matched at one end of the junction; a read error may be the cause. V usage is TRBV20-1 and J usage is TRBJ2-5; the D is unclear. The CDR3 is made up of 14 amino acids. Germline CDR1 reads DFQATT; CDR2 reads SNEGSKA (reference sequence). CDR3 bases: TGCAGTGCTGGAGATACGAATCTCCAAGAGACCCAGTACTTC. Its protein is CSAGDTNLQETQYF.

This clonotype was recorded at least ten times. V and J are TRBV5-1 and TRBJ2-2, with TRBD2 as a possible D gene (6 bases). This CDR3 region has 15 residues. Germline CDR1 reads SGHRS; CDR2 reads YFSETQ. Trimming stripped 3 bases from V and 4 bases from J, with 13 bases between. CDR3 DNA: TGCGCCAGCAGCTCGACAGCCGGGGGCACCGGGGAGCTGTTTTTT. Amino acid sequence: CASSSTAGGTGELFF.

V gene TRBV18 combines with J gene TRBJ2-7; D might be TRBD1 (5 bases). The germline V gene has CDR1 KGHSH and CDR2 LQKENI. The CDR3 has 14 residues. Trimming cost V 0 bases and J 6 bases, with 12 bases left between them. The CDR3 DNA is TGTGCCAGCTCACCACCGGACACGTCCAGCGAGCAGTACTTC. It is translated as CASSPPDTSSEQYF.

The chain links TRBV16 to TRBJ2-3; D gene ambiguous. V lost 3 bases and J 2 bases, leaving 9 bases between the germline ends. This CDR3 is 14 amino acids long. From germline, CDR1 is KGHSY and CDR2 FQNENV. The CDR3 DNA sequence: TGTGCCAGCAGCCACTGGACCAACACAGATACGCAGTATTTT. Translation gives CASSHWTNTDTQYF.

This chain uses TRBV6-1 with TRBJ2-1; weak D call: TRBD2 (5 bases). The ends were cut back, 5 bases at V and 6 bases at J, with 17 bases in the middle. This CDR3 is 15 amino acids long. Germline values: CDR1 MNHNS, CDR2 SASEGT. The CDR3 reads CASSRRSLGINEQFF. The CDR3 DNA follows: TGTGCCAGCAGTCGGAGATCACTAGGAATCAATGAGCAGTTCTTC.

The chain couples TRBV10-3 to TRBJ1-1; D remains ambiguous. The germline gives CDR1 ENHRY, CDR2 SYGVKD. Deletions cut 4 bases from V and 1 base from J, with 10 bases between. This CDR3 has 14 residues. This chain's CDR3 is CAISGKGSNTEAFF. The DNA for the CDR3 is TGTGCCATCAGTGGAAAGGGTTCGAACACTGAAGCTTTCTTT.

The chain joins TRBV7-3 to TRBJ2-1, with 10 positions matching TRBD2. The J segment lost 2 bases and the V segment lost 4 bases, leaving 2 bases of the junction unmatched. The length of the CDR3 is 15 residues. Germline CDR1 SGHTA, CDR2 FQGTGA. In nucleotides, the CDR3 is TGTGCCAGCAGCTCTAGCGGGGGCCCCTACAATGAGCAGTTCTTC. Translated, it gives CASSSSGGPYNEQFF.

The CDR3 here is CASSLEDRYEQYF. DNA for the CDR3: TGTGCCAGCAGCTTAGAAGACAGGTACGAGCAGTACTTC. The chain couples TRBV7-6 to TRBJ2-7; the D gene is possibly TRBD1 (6 bases). V was pared by 1 base and J by 4 bases, with 8 bases between. The CDR3 is 13 amino acids. Per germline, CDR1 SGHVS and CDR2 FNYEAQ.